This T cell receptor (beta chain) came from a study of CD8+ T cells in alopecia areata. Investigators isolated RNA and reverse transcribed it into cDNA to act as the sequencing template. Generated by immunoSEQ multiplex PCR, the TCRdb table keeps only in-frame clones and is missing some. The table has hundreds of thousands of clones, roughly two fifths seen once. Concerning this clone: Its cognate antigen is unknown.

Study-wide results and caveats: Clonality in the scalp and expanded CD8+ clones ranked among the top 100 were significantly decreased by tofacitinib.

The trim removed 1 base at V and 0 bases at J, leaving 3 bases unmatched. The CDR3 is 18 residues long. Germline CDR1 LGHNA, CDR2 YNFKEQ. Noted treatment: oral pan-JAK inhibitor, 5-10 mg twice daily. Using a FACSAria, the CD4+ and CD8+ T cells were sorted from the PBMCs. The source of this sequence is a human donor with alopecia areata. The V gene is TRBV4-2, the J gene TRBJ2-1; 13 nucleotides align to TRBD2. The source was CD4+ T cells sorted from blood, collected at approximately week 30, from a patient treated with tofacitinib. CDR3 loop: CASSQVTSGRDSYNEQFF. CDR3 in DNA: TGTGCCAGCAGCCAAGTAACTAGCGGGAGGGACTCCTACAATGAGCAGTTCTTC.